Shown below are 14 T cell receptor beta chains from a single sample sequenced in a study of cytomegalovirus exposure and HLA in healthy donors. With 60 Vbeta and 13 Jbeta primers, the PCR was carried out. Sequencing used immunoSEQ multiplex PCR; TCRdb keeps in-frame clones, though not all of them. The data show about 150,000 clones, roughly 72% seen once. The sequencing sample was made of PBMCs. The receptors were sampled from a man aged 25-45 years in good health and CMV-seronegative.

The V gene is TRBV10-1, the J gene TRBJ2-7; D perhaps matches TRBD1 (5 bases). V dropped 4 bases and J dropped 0 bases, with 13 bases sitting between them. This CDR3 spans 15 amino acids. CDR1 is WNHNN and CDR2 is SYGVQD in the germline V gene (reference sequence). The CDR3 nucleotides are TGCGCCAGCAGTGGTAAGGGGCCTAGCTCCTACGAGCAGTACTTC. Protein product: CASSGKGPSSYEQYF.

This clone was picked up a small number of times. At one end the junction does not follow the germline gene, possibly because of a read error. This chain links TRBV7-9 with TRBJ2-1; 8 nucleotides match TRBD1. CDR1 is SEHNR, CDR2 FQNEAQ, per germline (reference sequence). This CDR3 region has 16 residues. CDR3 nucleotide sequence: TGTTCCAGCACCGAATCCGGACAGGGAAGTTTCAATGAGCAGTTCTTC. Translating gives CSSTESGQGSFNEQFF.

V and J are TRBV5-4 and TRBJ1-6; D is unresolved. Germline V CDR1 and CDR2: SGHNT, YYREEE (reference sequence). Trimming pared 4 bases from V and 7 bases from J, leaving 15 bases between. CDR3 length: 15 residues. In DNA form, the CDR3 reads TGTGCCAGCAGCGCCGGACTTTTGAGAAATTCACCCCTCCACTTT. Its translation: CASSAGLLRNSPLHF. Full variable domain (remainder filled in from reference TRBV5-4 and TRBJ1-6): ETGVTQSPTHLIKTRGQQVTLRCSSQSGHNTVSWYQQALGQGPQFIFQYYREEENGRGNFPPRFSGLQFPNYSSELNVNALELDDSALYLCASSAGLLRNSPLHFGNGTRLTVT.

V is TRBV5-4 and J is TRBJ2-7; D perhaps matches TRBD2 (5 bases). The CDR3 consists of 14 residues. CDR1 SGHNT and CDR2 YYREEE come from the germline V gene (reference sequence). Trimming took 1 base from V and 0 from J, leaving 8 bases between them. CDR3 loop: CASSLSRGSYEQYF. The CDR3 nucleotides read TGTGCCAGCAGCTTGTCCCGGGGCTCCTACGAGCAGTACTTC.

The table lists this clone with a count of one. Other nucleotide sequences in the sample specify the same CDR3. V gene TRBV19 combines with J gene TRBJ1-1, with D perhaps TRBD1 (6 bases). Trimming stripped 4 bases from V and 1 base from J, with 7 bases between. CDR3 length: 13 residues. The germline V gene has CDR1 LNHDA and CDR2 SQIVND (reference sequence). The CDR3 reads CASSTQGNTEAFF. As DNA, the CDR3 is TGTGCCAGTAGTACACAGGGGAACACTGAAGCTTTCTTT. The entire variable domain, with the rest obtained from reference TRBV19 and TRBJ1-1, is as follows: DGGITQSPKYLFRKEGQNVTLSCEQNLNHDAMYWYRQDPGQGLRLIYYSQIVNDFQKGDIAEGYSVSREKKESFPLTVTSAQKNPTAFYLCASSTQGNTEAFFGQGTRLTVV.

V gene TRBV7-2 combines with J gene TRBJ1-2; 7 nucleotides align to TRBD1. V gave up 5 bases and J gave up 7 bases; unmatched junction bases: 10. The V gene's germline CDR1 is SGHTA and CDR2 FQGNSA. The CDR3 runs to 14 residues. Written as DNA, the CDR3 is TGTGCCAGCAGCCAGACCGGGACAGTCTGTGGCTACACCTTC. Translation: CASSQTGTVCGYTF. Together with reference TRBV7-2 and TRBJ1-2, the CDR3 gives the full variable domain: GAGVSQSPSNKVTEKGKDVELRCDPISGHTALYWYRQSLGQGLEFLIYFQGNSAPDKSGLPSDRFSAERTGGSVSTLTIQRTQQEDSAVYLCASSQTGTVCGYTFGSGTRLTVV.

The chain couples TRBV7-2 to TRBJ1-5; D not certain. The CDR3 is 12 residues long. The V gene lost 5 bases and the J gene lost 3 bases, with 5 bases spanning the gap. Germline V gene lookup returns CDR1 SGHTA and CDR2 FQGNSA. The CDR3 spells CASSPYNQPQHF. CDR3 DNA sequence: TGTGCCAGCAGCCCTTACAATCAGCCCCAGCATTTT.

In its sample, this clone was seen a few times. The V call is TRBV9, the J call TRBJ1-2; 9 positions agree with TRBD1. CDR1 and CDR2 (germline): SGDLS, YYNGEE. V was clipped by 6 bases and J by 4 bases; unmatched bases: 4. The CDR3 covers 13 residues. CDR3 residues: CASTGTGTYGYTF. The CDR3 coding sequence is TGTGCCAGCACTGGGACAGGGACCTATGGCTACACCTTC.

This clone was picked up one time. The chain carries TRBV9 and TRBJ2-3; TRBD2 agrees at 10 bases. The CDR3 has 17 amino acids. With V trimmed by 3 bases and J by 4 bases, 11 bases remained unmatched. The germline CDR1 and CDR2 sequences are SGDLS and YYNGEE. The CDR3 sequence is CASSALHGLAASDTQYF. The CDR3 nucleotides read TGTGCCAGCAGCGCGCTCCATGGACTAGCGGCATCAGATACGCAGTATTTT. Filled out from reference TRBV9 and TRBJ2-3, the complete variable domain reads DSGVTQTPKHLITATGQRVTLRCSPRSGDLSVYWYQQSLDQGLQFLIQYYNGEERAKGNILERFSAQQFPDLHSELNLSSLELGDSALYFCASSALHGLAASDTQYFGPGTRLTVL.

J is TRBJ1-2 and V is TRBV7-2; D gene ambiguous. Trimming removed 0 bases from V and 7 bases from J, with 12 bases in between. The CDR3 totals 14 residues. Germline CDR1 is SGHTA and CDR2 is FQGNSA. For the CDR3, the DNA is TGTGCCAGCAGCTTAGCCCCCCAAGGGAGTGGCTACACCTTC. This translates into CASSLAPQGSGYTF.

The chain carries TRBV7-9 and TRBJ2-7, with 10 bases matching TRBD2. CDR3 length: 15 residues. The J segment lost 2 bases and the V segment lost 4 bases, leaving 5 bases of the junction unmatched. The germline V gene has CDR1 SEHNR and CDR2 FQNEAQ (reference sequence). CDR3 sequence reads: CASSSITSGAYEQYF. In nucleotides, the CDR3 is TGTGCCAGCAGCTCCATCACTAGCGGGGCCTACGAGCAGTACTTC.

This clone was found once. The chain recombines TRBV5-4 with TRBJ2-7; D is possibly TRBD1 (5 bases). The CDR3 totals 13 residues. Germline V gene lookup returns CDR1 SGHNT and CDR2 YYREEE (reference sequence). V was cut by 5 bases and J by 5 bases, with 14 bases left in between. Here the CDR3 reads CASRPDIDNEQYF. In nucleotides, the CDR3 is TGTGCCAGCAGACCGGACATCGATAACGAGCAGTACTTC.

This rearrangement joins TRBV7-7 to TRBJ2-1, with 11 nucleotides matching TRBD2. CDR3 length: 14 amino acids. The trim removed 3 bases at V and 8 bases at J, leaving 3 bases unmatched. Germline values: CDR1 SSHAT, CDR2 FNYEAQ (reference sequence). The CDR3 region has the DNA TGTGCCAGCAGCTTTGGACTAGCGGGCGATGAGCAGTTCTTC. It specifies CASSFGLAGDEQFF.

In its sample, this clone was seen a few times. Other nucleotide sequences from this sample produce the same CDR3. The chain carries TRBV28 and TRBJ2-1; 11 bases map to TRBD1. V lost 3 bases, J lost 2 bases, and 0 bases stayed unmatched. Germline loops: CDR1 MDHEN, CDR2 SYDVKM. The CDR3 sequence is 15 residues long. CDR3 coding DNA: TGTGCCAGCAGTTTGGGACAGGGGGCCTACAATGAGCAGTTCTTC. It codes for CASSLGQGAYNEQFF.